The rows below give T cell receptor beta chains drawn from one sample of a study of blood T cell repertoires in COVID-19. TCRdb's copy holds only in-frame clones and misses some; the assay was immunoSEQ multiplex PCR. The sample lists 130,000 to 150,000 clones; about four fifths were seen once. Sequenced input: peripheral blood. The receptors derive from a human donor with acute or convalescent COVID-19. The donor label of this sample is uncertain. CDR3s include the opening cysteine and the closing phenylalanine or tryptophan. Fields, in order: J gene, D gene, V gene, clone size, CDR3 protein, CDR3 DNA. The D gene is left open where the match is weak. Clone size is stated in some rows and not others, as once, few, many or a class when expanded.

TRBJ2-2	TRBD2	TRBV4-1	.	CASSPPPYSGGAGVMTGELFF	TGCGCCAGCAGCCCGCCCCCCTATAGCGGGGGGGCAGGAGTTATGACCGGGGAGCTGTTTTTT
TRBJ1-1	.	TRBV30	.	CAWSLRGIVAFF	TGTGCCTGGAGCCTCCGGGGAATCGTGGCTTTCTTT
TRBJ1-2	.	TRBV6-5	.	CASSWTASYGYTF	TGTGCCAGCAGTTGGACAGCCAGCTATGGCTACACCTTC
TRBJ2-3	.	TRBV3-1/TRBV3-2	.	CASSPGFTDTQYF	TGTGCCAGCAGCCCAGGGTTTACAGATACGCAGTATTTT
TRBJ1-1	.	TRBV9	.	CASSVQENTEAFF	TGTGCCAGCAGCGTACAGGAGAACACTGAAGCTTTCTTT
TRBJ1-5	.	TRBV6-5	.	CASRRLLPQHF	TGTGCCAGCAGGCGCCTGCTCCCCCAGCATTTT
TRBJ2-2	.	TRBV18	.	CASSRDSTGELFF	TGTGCCAGCTCACGGGACTCCACCGGGGAGCTGTTTTTT
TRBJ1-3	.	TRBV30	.	CAWNLRRRGNTIYF	TGTGCCTGGAACCTTAGGAGACGGGGAAACACCATATATTTT
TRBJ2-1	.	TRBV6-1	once	CASSGPSGTKYNEQFF	TGTGCCAGCAGTGGGCCCTCTGGGACAAAATACAATGAGCAGTTCTTC
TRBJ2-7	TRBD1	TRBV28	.	CASSLGQGAVYEQYF	TGTGCCAGCAGTTTGGGACAGGGGGCGGTATACGAGCAGTACTTC
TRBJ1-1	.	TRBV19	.	CASSPLQGREAFF	TGTGCCAGTAGTCCTCTACAGGGTCGGGAAGCTTTCTTT
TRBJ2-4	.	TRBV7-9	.	CASSLEQGAGNIQYF	TGTGCCAGCAGCTTAGAGCAAGGGGCCGGAAACATTCAGTACTTC
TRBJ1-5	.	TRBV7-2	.	CASSLGAGNQPQHF	TGTGCCAGCAGCCTGGGGGCAGGGAATCAGCCCCAGCATTTT
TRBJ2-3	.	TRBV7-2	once	CASAGQPTDTQYF	TGTGCCAGTGCGGGACAGCCCACAGATACGCAGTATTTT
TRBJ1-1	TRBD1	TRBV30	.	CAWQRQGYTEAFF	TGTGCCTGGCAGAGACAGGGATACACTGAAGCTTTCTTT
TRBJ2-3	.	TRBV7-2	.	CASSAGTSTDTQYF	TGTGCCAGCAGCGCGGGGACTAGCACAGATACGCAGTATTTT
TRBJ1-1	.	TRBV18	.	CASSLHRTGPPNTEAFF	TGTGCCAGCTCACTCCATCGGACTGGGCCTCCGAACACTGAAGCTTTCTTT
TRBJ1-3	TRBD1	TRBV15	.	CATSRSDRGPLYSGNTIYF	TGTGCCACCAGCCGATCGGACAGGGGTCCCCTTTACTCTGGAAACACCATATATTTT
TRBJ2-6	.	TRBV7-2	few	CASSIQGPGANVLTF	TGTGCCAGCAGCATACAGGGCCCTGGGGCCAACGTCCTGACTTTC
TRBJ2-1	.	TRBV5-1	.	CASGAGQLYNEQFF	TGCGCCAGTGGAGCGGGACAATTGTACAATGAGCAGTTCTTC
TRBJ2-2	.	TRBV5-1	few	CASSRTDYTGELFF	TGCGCCAGCAGTCGGACAGACTACACCGGGGAGCTGTTTTTT